What follows describes a single TCR beta chain. Its antigen is unknown. These data originate in a study of CXCR3-negative and CXCR3-positive naive CD8 T cells. General study points: Relative to CXCR3-negative naive cells, CXCR3-positive naive cells had more hydrophobic TRB CDR3s.

Researchers prepared the TRB cDNA libraries using 5' RACE with UMI labels. TCRdb re-called the 5' RACE reads; every CDR3 protein appears as one record, without DNA. This specimen shows fewer than 140,000 distinct CDR3 sequences; the ten leading clones hold around 0.4%. The clonotype comes from a human donor in good health. Some clones in this sample may be carry-over from other donors' samples. The sequencing sample was made of naive CXCR3+ CD8+ T cells from blood. Documented subset: CD45RO-CCR7+CD27+CD95- naive CD8+ T cells expressing CXCR3 (TNR3+).

CDR3: CASSLSPDNEQFF. The J gene is TRBJ2-1, the V gene TRBV7-7. Germline V lookup: CDR1 SSHAT, CDR2 FNYEAQ (reference sequence). The CDR3 sequence is 13 residues long.